Each of the 20 T cell receptor beta chains below was sequenced from the same sample in a study of immune heterogeneity within non-small cell lung tumors. TCR beta CDR3 was amplified by multiplex PCR, first round around 9 cycles, 32 V and 13 J primers. TCRdb reprocessed the multiplex PCR reads with MiXCR, giving one entry per CDR3 protein. Of some 3,900 distinct CDR3 sequences detected, approximately 25% appear once; the ten largest clones hold around an eighth. Genomic DNA from bulk tumor acted as the template, and roughly 0.55 ug was loaded per sample. Surgery yielded several widely spaced biopsies per primary tumor. Newly diagnosed with untreated non-small cell lung cancer, the patients underwent curative surgery. The sequencing sample was made of lung tumor tissue. These TCRs come from a man aged 55 to 70 with non-small cell lung cancer.

J is TRBJ2-7 and V is TRBV20-1; D may be TRBD1 (6 bases). The germline CDR1 and CDR2 sequences are DFQATT and SNEGSKA (reference sequence). CDR3 size: 13 residues. Trimming shortened V by 6 bases and J by 3 bases, and 15 bases separated the two germline ends. CDR3 in amino acids: CSAKAGALYEQYF. The DNA for the CDR3 is TGCAGTGCCAAGGCAGGGGCTCTCTACGAGCAGTACTTC.

This clonotype was seen a few times. The V and J genes are TRBV6-1 and TRBJ2-6; unclear D gene. The germline V gene encodes CDR1 MNHNS and CDR2 SASEGT. Trimming took off 8 bases at V and 0 bases at J, with 11 bases between the two ends. The CDR3 runs to 15 residues. CDR3 bases: TGTGCCAGCGGTTGGAGCCTCTCTGGGGCCAACGTCCTGACTTTC. Its protein is CASGWSLSGANVLTF.

By sample fraction, this clonotype is medium-sized. CDR3 DNA sequence: TGTGCCAGTAGTCTGGACAGGGGGTATGAGCAGTTCTTC. It is translated as CASSLDRGYEQFF. The rearrangement uses TRBV19 and TRBJ2-1, with 10 nucleotides matching TRBD1. The CDR3 has 13 amino acids. Unmatched junction bases numbered 3, after V lost 5 bases and J lost 8 bases. Germline CDR1 reads LNHDA; CDR2 reads SQIVND (reference sequence).

The chain joins TRBV7-2 to TRBJ1-5; 8 bases line up with TRBD1. This CDR3 comprises 14 residues. Looked up from germline, CDR1 is SGHTA and CDR2 is FQGNSA. The ends lost 1 base at V and 5 bases at J; junction bases unmatched: 1. CDR3 sequence (DNA): TGTGCCAGCAGCTTAGGGACAGGGCATCAGCCCCAGCATTTT. Amino acid sequence: CASSLGTGHQPQHF. Using reference TRBV7-2 and TRBJ1-5 for the parts outside the CDR3, the full variable domain is GAGVSQSPSNKVTEKGKDVELRCDPISGHTALYWYRQSLGQGLEFLIYFQGNSAPDKSGLPSDRFSAERTGGSVSTLTIQRTQQEDSAVYLCASSLGTGHQPQHFGDGTRLSIL.

This clonotype was counted a single time. A much larger clone differs from this one at a single base, so this may be a read error. V is TRBV28 and J is TRBJ1-2; no clear D. Per germline, CDR1 MDHEN and CDR2 SYDVKM. CDR3 length: 13 residues. CDR3 in DNA: TGTGCCAGCATGGACTCAGCTAACTATTGCTACACCTTC. Its protein product is CASMDSANYCYTF.

This clonotype was seen a handful of times. This may stem from a read error, because a much larger clone lies one nucleotide away. The chain employs TRBV19 and TRBJ2-3; a possible D gene is TRBD2 (6 bases). The CDR3 sequence is 16 residues long. With 5 bases removed from V and 6 bases from J, the gap between germline ends came to 21 bases. Germline CDR1 and CDR2: LNHDA and SQIVND (reference sequence). This chain's CDR3 is CASSPLLSGVRDTQYF. CDR3 bases: TGTGCCAGTAGTCCACTACTATCGGGAGTTAGGGATACGCAGTATTTT.

The sample holds a few counts of this clonotype. This clone may be a read error of a much larger clone one base away. The V call is TRBV7-3, the J call TRBJ2-5; tentative D call: TRBD1 (6 bases). The CDR3 covers 13 residues. V shed 6 bases and J shed 4 bases, with 12 bases lying between them. In germline, CDR1 is SGHTA, CDR2 FQGTGA. The CDR3 region has the DNA TGTGCCAGCAGTCGGGACACACGAGAGACCCAGTACTTC. Protein: CASSRDTRETQYF.

This clonotype was seen a few times. The chain has TRBV5-1 and TRBJ2-1; D uncertain. Trimming removed 4 bases from V and 5 bases from J, with 4 bases in between. Germline loops: CDR1 SGHRS, CDR2 YFSETQ. The CDR3 totals 11 residues. The CDR3: CASSENNEQFF. The CDR3 coding sequence is TGCGCCAGCAGCGAAAACAATGAGCAGTTCTTC.

This clonotype is medium-sized (0.01 to 0.1%). The rearrangement uses TRBV20-1 and TRBJ2-1; the D gene is possibly TRBD2 (6 bases). This CDR3 contains 18 residues. The V end lost 0 bases, the J end lost 2 bases, and 20 bases lay between the germline ends. Germline CDR1 reads DFQATT; CDR2 reads SNEGSKA (reference sequence). In nucleotides, the CDR3 is TGCAGTGCTAGAGATCCAAGTTCTGCGCTAGCGACCTACAATGAGCAGTTCTTC. Translating it yields CSARDPSSALATYNEQFF.

About this clonotype itself: A much larger clonotype is one base distant, so this may be a read error. This chain joins TRBV3-1 and TRBJ1-2; D ambiguous. In germline, CDR1 is LGHDT, CDR2 YNNKEL (reference sequence). CDR3 length equals 12 residues. This CDR3 is CASIQAARVRTF. The CDR3 DNA reads as TGTGCCAGCATCCAAGCGGCCCGTGTGCGGACCTTC.

As concerns this clonotype: A much larger clone lies one base from this, so it may be a read error. V usage is TRBV12-3 or TRBV12-4 and J usage is TRBJ1-3; the D is unclear. V was clipped by 10 bases and J by 3 bases, with 7 bases between them. The CDR3 is 11 amino acids. CDR3 in DNA: TGTGCCACCTCAATTGGAAACACCATATATTTT. Protein sequence: CATSIGNTIYF.

V gene TRBV18 combines with J gene TRBJ1-2, with D tentatively TRBD1 (6 bases). The V end was cut by 6 bases, the J end by 4 bases, with 21 bases between. The CDR3 consists of 16 residues. Germline CDR1 reads KGHSH; CDR2 reads LQKENI. The CDR3 coding sequence is TGTGCCAGCTCCAAAGAGACGGACAGCTTCGGCTATGGCTACACCTTC. Residues: CASSKETDSFGYGYTF. Full variable domain (remainder filled in from reference TRBV18 and TRBJ1-2): NAGVMQNPRHLVRRRGQEARLRCSPMKGHSHVYWYRQLPEEGLKFMVYLQKENIIDESGMPKERFSAEFPKEGPSILRIQQVVRGDSAAYFCASSKETDSFGYGYTFGSGTRLTVV.

This clonotype rates as medium-sized. J is TRBJ2-7 and V is TRBV2; 10 positions agree with TRBD2. The CDR3 sequence is 16 residues long. J lost 7 bases, V lost 4 bases, and 13 bases had no gene match. Germline V CDR1 and CDR2: SNHLY, FYNNEI. The CDR3 nucleotides are TGTGCCAGCAGTGCGGGGGGCGGTAGCGGGAGGCGGGAGCAGTACTTC. Amino acid sequence: CASSAGGGSGRREQYF.

The CDR3: CASSYSHCSSYNEQFF. The CDR3 DNA reads as TGTGCCAGCAGTTACTCCCACTGCAGCTCCTACAATGAGCAGTTCTTC. V gene TRBV6-5 combines with J gene TRBJ2-1; D is undetermined. Germline V gives CDR1 MNHEY, CDR2 SVGAGI. This CDR3 region has 16 residues. Trimming shortened V by 0 bases and J by 0 bases, and 9 bases separated the two germline ends.

For the CDR3, the DNA is TGTGCCAGCGGTCGGTCGGACGGCCTCAATGAGCAGTTCTTC. It translates to CASGRSDGLNEQFF. This chain connects TRBV6-1 to TRBJ2-1; D gene uncertain. The CDR3 spans 14 residues. CDR1 is MNHNS and CDR2 is SASEGT in the germline V gene. The V and J ends lost 8 bases and 6 bases respectively, with 17 bases between them.

This clonotype qualifies as medium-sized. The V call is TRBV27, the J call TRBJ2-7, with D unclear. This CDR3 has 16 residues. Trimming cost V 5 bases and J 0 bases, with 17 bases left between them. Germline values: CDR1 MNHEY, CDR2 SMNVEV (reference sequence). The CDR3 is CASSAQAVTLSYEQYF. The DNA for the CDR3 is TGTGCCAGCAGTGCGCAGGCCGTGACGCTCTCCTACGAGCAGTACTTC.

This clonotype is termed medium-sized. The chain uses TRBV7-9 and TRBJ2-7; TRBD2 is a possible D gene (5 bases). This CDR3 region has 16 residues. The V end lost 3 bases, the J end lost 4 bases, and 19 bases lay between the germline ends. Germline V gives CDR1 SEHNR, CDR2 FQNEAQ (reference sequence). CDR3 sequence reads: CASSFEGGSAMYEQYF. The CDR3 DNA follows: TGTGCCAGCAGCTTCGAGGGCGGGTCCGCAATGTACGAGCAGTACTTC. The full variable domain, rest sourced from reference TRBV7-9 and TRBJ2-7, is DTGVSQNPRHKITKRGQNVTFRCDPISEHNRLYWYRQTLGQGPEFLTYFQNEAQLEKSRLLSDRFSAERPKGSFSTLEIQRTEQGDSAMYLCASSFEGGSAMYEQYFGPGTRLTVT.

This clonotype has more than one count but fewer than ten. The genes are TRBV2 and TRBJ2-1; D perhaps matches TRBD1 (5 bases). The CDR3 loop spans 13 amino acids. Trimming pared 4 bases from V and 8 bases from J, leaving 12 bases between. Germline V gene data show CDR1 as SNHLY and CDR2 as FYNNEI. CDR3: CASSGYSRDEQFF. For the CDR3, the DNA is TGTGCCAGCAGTGGTTACAGCAGGGATGAGCAGTTCTTC.

Turning to this clonotype: A much larger clone differs from this one at a single base, so this may be a read error. The chain recombines TRBV28 with TRBJ2-7; no firm D call. Germline CDR1 is MDHEN and CDR2 is SYDVKM. This CDR3 spans 15 amino acids. CDR3 bases: TGTGCCAGCAGTTTGACGGCAGCTACGGATTACGAGCAGAACTTC. It codes for CASSLTAATDYEQNF.

The chain recombines TRBV27 with TRBJ2-1; 8 bases fit TRBD1. The CDR3 is 15 amino acids. V trimming: 6 bases; J trimming: 4 bases; junction bases outside the gene matches: 8. CDR1 and CDR2 from the germline V gene are MNHEY and SMNVEV (reference sequence). CDR3: CASSMGTGRYNEQFF. CDR3 coding DNA: TGTGCCAGCAGCATGGGGACAGGACGGTACAATGAGCAGTTCTTC.